The T cell receptor beta chain described here comes from a study of blood T cells in healthy people across ages. Overall study findings and caveats: Age showed a roughly linear inverse relationship with TCR beta diversity per million T cells. Fewer expanded clones and more diversity marked long-lived versus aged donors.

CDR3 length: 15 amino acids. V was clipped by 4 bases and J by 8 bases, with 19 bases between them. Germline V gene sequence: CDR1 SGHRS, CDR2 YFSETQ. A second PCR of roughly 7 to 11 cycles used a sample-barcoded 5' primer and a J-beta primer mix. The authors tagged each cDNA molecule using a template-switch adaptor with 12 random nucleotides. Each CDR3 protein is one row after TCRdb ran MiXCR on the 5' RACE reads. The sample has 1.6 million or so distinct CDR3 sequences, about 35% seen once. A word on this clonotype: The antigen remains undetermined.

This chain joins TRBV5-1 and TRBJ2-1; no firm D call. This TCR was sampled from a woman younger than 45 in good health. The specimen was blood. Here the CDR3 DNA reads TGCGCCAGCAGCCCACGCCTGGGTCCTAGGGATGAGCAGTTCTTC. It translates to CASSPRLGPRDEQFF.